This T cell receptor beta chain was found in a study of blood T cells in healthy people across ages (dated by TCRdb to between 2014 and 2017). Study-wide context: In model experiments, roughly one uniquely barcoded TCR beta cDNA molecule per two T cells was captured by template switching. To avoid experimental bias, donors of different ages were distributed randomly across sequencing lanes. The study measured age-related changes in TCR beta repertoire diversity using deep sequencing normalized with unique cDNA molecular identifiers. The donors were split into four age groups: young (average around 15 years), middle-aged (roughly 39), aged (more than 60) and long-lived (82). The study analyzed two additional independent replicas of 1 million unique cDNA reads from the same blood draw for two donors, one aged 18 to 30 and one aged 80 or older.

In this sample, this clonotype turned up a few times. Its antigen remains undetermined. No base qualities exist here, and no much larger clone lies one base off it. Systemically healthy Caucasian individuals from Russia, 39 in total and aged about 6 to 100 years, were included as donors. Each donor gave 8 to 10 milliliters of peripheral blood, collected into EDTA-treated Vacutainer tubes. Ficoll-Paque density-gradient centrifugation was used to isolate PBMCs, with at least 7 million per sample. Trizol reagent was used to extract total RNA from the PBMCs, yielding at least 5.5 micrograms per sample. For every donor, an aliquot of PBMCs went through flow cytometry to measure the percentages of naive CD45RAhigh/CD27high T cells. CDR1 and CDR2, looked up from the germline V gene, are MGHDK and SYGVNS. The CDR3 runs 13 residues from the cysteine to the phenylalanine. Just the 39-base CDR3 DNA is kept, in frame starting at base 1. Compared with germline, V lacks 7 bases and J lacks 8 bases; bases without a gene match: 10.

On the study overall, not on this receptor specifically: Observed TCR beta diversity correlated strongly with the percentage of naive T cells measured by flow cytometry. Compared with the aged group, more naive CD4+ T cells, fewer expanded clones and increased TCR diversity were shown by the long-lived group, suggesting age selection. Since profiling was done on bulk unsorted PBMCs, naive and antigen-experienced compartments could not be conclusively compared. Estimates of total diversity based on one million sequenced T cells were considered lower bounds and underestimates. Observed TCR beta diversity per million T cells fell roughly linearly with age, and a significant reduction was already apparent by age roughly 40. The CMV infection status of donors was not known, potentially confounding age-related changes in expanded clonotypes.

The library was produced with 5' RACE. Sequenced using an Illumina HiSeq 2500. A second roughly 7 to 11 cycle PCR used a sample-barcoded 5' primer and a J-beta primer mix. A unique molecular identifier was introduced onto each TCR beta cDNA molecule by a template-switch 5' adaptor carrying 12 random nucleotides. At least 3 million CDR3-containing paired-end reads were obtained from each sample. The Mint cDNA synthesis kit, primed by a TRBC-specific oligonucleotide, was used to synthesize first-strand cDNA from all RNA. All cDNA was treated with uracil-DNA glycosylase and then went through a first 18-cycle PCR with the universal primers M1SS and BC2_uni_R. The original methods were these. For normalization, 1 million high-quality reads, each with a distinct molecular identifier, were randomly selected from each sample. Reads with shared molecular identifiers were discarded instead of being binned into consensus sequences. MiTCR, set to a Q25 quality threshold and the strictest error-elimination algorithm, was used for CDR3 identification, clonotype clustering and error correction. A nonparametric unseen species model with Euler transformation was used to estimate lower-bound total TCR beta diversity. In TCRdb, the public reads were trimmed at Q25 with fastp and aligned with MiXCR, with productive beta chains retained. Rows matching on CDR3 protein sequence are summarized as one entry with the most common DNA and genes. The V and J calls here are based on TCRdb, not the publication. In all, the sample holds approximately 690,000 distinct CDR3 sequences, and roughly two fifths of those were seen once. The ten largest clones add up to about 30% of the sample.

This receptor was taken from an elderly man in good health. The chain links TRBV25-1 with TRBJ1-2; 7 junctional bases match TRBD1. The specimen sequenced was blood. The CDR3 reads as follows: CASTPQEGAGYTF. The DNA is TGTGCCAGCACCCCACAAGAGGGGGCCGGCTACACCTTC.